These 26 T cell receptor beta chains were all obtained from the same sample, sequenced in a study of blood T cell repertoires in COVID-19. TCRdb keeps only in-frame clones here, not all; method: immunoSEQ multiplex PCR. The sample gives about 160,000 clones, roughly 91% of which show up once; about 2.5% is in the top ten. The specimen was peripheral blood. The receptors shown here come from a man between 18 and 35 years old with acute or convalescent COVID-19.

The chain couples TRBV27 to TRBJ1-2; the D is unclear. The germline V gene encodes CDR1 MNHEY and CDR2 SMNVEV (reference sequence). The CDR3 spans 15 residues. Trimming stripped 4 bases from V and 5 bases from J, with 17 bases between. CDR3 nucleotide sequence: TGTGCCAGCAGTTCGGGTTCTGTGGGTGTTTATGGCTACACCTTC. Residues: CASSSGSVGVYGYTF.

This rearrangement joins TRBV30 to TRBJ1-2, with D unclear. Per germline, CDR1 GTSNPN and CDR2 SVGIG (reference sequence). This CDR3 comprises 12 residues. Trimming left V 0 bases short and J 0 bases short, with 2 bases between. CDR3 DNA sequence: TGTGCCTGGAGTGTCACTAACTATGGCTACACCTTC. Its translation: CAWSVTNYGYTF.

The V and J genes are TRBV7-7 and TRBJ2-5; 12 nucleotides align to TRBD2. V lost 1 base, J lost 2 bases, and 8 bases stayed unmatched. The CDR3 is 18 amino acids. CDR1 is SSHAT and CDR2 is FNYEAQ in the germline V gene (reference sequence). The CDR3 DNA reads as TGTGCCAGCAGCTTAGAGGCTAGCGGGGGGGGAGAACAAGAGACCCAGTACTTC. Translated: CASSLEASGGGEQETQYF.

The V call is TRBV25-1, the J call TRBJ2-7, with TRBD2 matching over 7 bases. The trim removed 7 bases at V and 3 bases at J, leaving 12 bases unmatched. CDR3 size: 15 residues. CDR1 is MGHDK and CDR2 is SYGVNS in the germline V gene. DNA for the CDR3: TGTGCCAGCACCGAGGGAGGGAGACGGAACTACGAGCAGTACTTC. Encoded protein: CASTEGGRRNYEQYF.

This chain connects TRBV29-1 to TRBJ2-2; no reliable D call. With 1 base removed from V and 0 bases from J, the gap between germline ends came to 9 bases. The CDR3 spans 15 residues. The germline V gene has CDR1 SQVTM and CDR2 ANQGSEA. In DNA form, the CDR3 reads TGCAGCGTTGAAGCATGGGCAACGAACACCGGGGAGCTGTTTTTT. Protein: CSVEAWATNTGELFF.

The chain carries TRBV5-5 and TRBJ1-2; D possibly corresponds to TRBD1 (5 bases). The germline V gene encodes CDR1 SGHKS and CDR2 YYEKEE (reference sequence). Trimming cost V 4 bases and J 8 bases, with 21 bases left between them. This CDR3 is built from 15 residues. The CDR3 here is CASSMDGSFRGGYTF. The CDR3 DNA follows: TGTGCCAGCAGCATGGACGGGTCATTTAGGGGAGGCTACACCTTC.

The V call is TRBV30, the J call TRBJ2-2, with TRBD2 matching over 10 bases. Per the germline V gene, CDR1 is GTSNPN and CDR2 is SVGIG (reference sequence). This CDR3 region has 14 residues. With V trimmed by 4 bases and J by 8 bases, 7 bases remained unmatched. The CDR3 bases are TGTGCCTGGATGAGCGGGAGGGCCGAAGGGGAGCTGTTTTTT. Encoded protein: CAWMSGRAEGELFF.

The chain has TRBV6-1 and TRBJ1-2, with no clear D. CDR3 length: 18 amino acids. V lost 1 base to trimming and J lost 1 base, with 19 bases between them. Germline-derived CDR1 and CDR2 are MNHNS and SASEGT. CDR3 sequence: CASSEDPQTSPNNYGYTF. CDR3 nucleotide sequence: TGTGCCAGCAGTGAAGATCCCCAGACAAGCCCGAATAACTATGGCTACACCTTC.

The chain combines TRBV7-9 with TRBJ1-1; no firm D call. Germline lookup yields CDR1 SEHNR and CDR2 FQNEAQ (reference sequence). This CDR3 contains 13 residues. The V end lost 1 base, the J end lost 3 bases, and 6 bases lay between the germline ends. The CDR3 protein is CASSLVGDTEAFF. The CDR3 bases are TGTGCCAGCAGCTTAGTCGGGGACACTGAAGCTTTCTTT.

The V call is TRBV10-2, the J call TRBJ1-1; 7 nucleotides agree with TRBD1. In germline, CDR1 is WSHSY, CDR2 SAAADI. The CDR3 is 13 residues long. Trimming took 7 bases from V and 4 from J; bases not matched to a gene: 6. CDR3 residues: CASTRQGATEAFF. The CDR3 DNA follows: TGCGCCAGCACACGACAGGGAGCCACTGAAGCTTTCTTT.

The rearrangement joins TRBV9 to TRBJ1-2; no reliable D call. The CDR3 totals 15 residues. The V end was cut by 0 bases, the J end by 0 bases, with 9 bases between. Germline CDR1 reads SGDLS; CDR2 reads YYNGEE. CDR3 nucleotides: TGTGCCAGCAGCGTAGTCGGCGGTTCTAACTATGGCTACACCTTC. Translating gives CASSVVGGSNYGYTF.

This chain uses TRBV5-1 with TRBJ2-5, with 12 bases aligning to TRBD2. The junction had 1 base not matched to a gene; V was cut back by 1 base and J by 3 bases. This CDR3 is 15 amino acids long. Germline V gene lookup returns CDR1 SGHRS and CDR2 YFSETQ. This CDR3 is CASSLRLAGEETQYF. For the CDR3, the DNA is TGCGCCAGCAGCTTGAGACTAGCGGGGGAAGAGACCCAGTACTTC.

The chain has TRBV19 and TRBJ2-3; TRBD2 agrees at 8 bases. Germline assignment: CDR1 LNHDA and CDR2 SQIVND (reference sequence). This CDR3 is built from 15 residues. V gave up 3 bases and J gave up 2 bases; unmatched junction bases: 4. The CDR3 DNA is TGTGCCAGTAGTATGTGGCGGGGGGCCACAGATACGCAGTATTTT. Translated: CASSMWRGATDTQYF.

The CDR3 DNA reads as TGTGCCAGCAGTGAATTCGTCCCCAATGAGCAGTTCTTC. This gives the protein CASSEFVPNEQFF. V gene TRBV6-1 combines with J gene TRBJ2-1; D is undetermined. CDR1 is MNHNS, CDR2 SASEGT, per germline. This CDR3 comprises 13 residues. The V gene lost 2 bases and the J gene lost 6 bases, with 8 bases spanning the gap.

The rearrangement links TRBV5-1 to TRBJ1-1; maybe TRBD1 (6 bases). This CDR3 is built from 14 residues. Germline V lookup: CDR1 SGHRS, CDR2 YFSETQ. V lost 4 bases and J 4 bases, leaving 14 bases between the germline ends. The chain's CDR3 is CASSQTTGATEAFF. CDR3 nucleotides: TGCGCCAGCAGCCAGACGACAGGAGCCACTGAAGCTTTCTTT.

About this clone itself: In the same sample, other DNA sequences code for this CDR3. V gene TRBV5-6 combines with J gene TRBJ2-7; no reliable D call. The V end was cut by 0 bases, the J end by 0 bases, with 4 bases between. From germline, CDR1 is SGHDT and CDR2 YYEEEE. This CDR3 contains 13 residues. The DNA of the CDR3 is TGTGCCAGCAGCTTGGCCGGCTCCTACGAGCAGTACTTC. Its protein is CASSLAGSYEQYF.

The chain has TRBV29-1 and TRBJ1-2; D gene unclear. This CDR3 has 11 amino acids. Germline V gene lookup returns CDR1 SQVTM and CDR2 ANQGSEA. V was shortened by 4 bases and J by 6 bases, with 9 bases between the two germline ends. The CDR3 DNA is TGCAGCGTTGTGGGCTTAGATGGCTACACCTTC. This sequence encodes CSVVGLDGYTF.

The V and J genes are TRBV19 and TRBJ2-7; the match to TRBD1 covers 11 bases. The CDR3 has 16 amino acids. CDR1 LNHDA and CDR2 SQIVND come from the germline V gene (reference sequence). Germline trimming cut 1 base from V and 2 bases from J; bases unmatched to any gene: 4. CDR3 amino acids: CASSIVPGQGAYEQYF. DNA of the CDR3: TGTGCCAGTAGTATAGTGCCGGGACAGGGGGCCTACGAGCAGTACTTC.

The rearrangement uses TRBV7-8 and TRBJ1-1; TRBD1 matches 9 bases. This CDR3 contains 16 residues. Germline V gene sequence: CDR1 SGHVS, CDR2 FQNEAQ. V was pared by 1 base and J by 5 bases, with 8 bases of the junction left unmatched. The CDR3 spells CASSLENRGQRTEAFF. The CDR3 DNA reads as TGTGCCAGCAGCTTAGAGAACAGGGGGCAGAGGACTGAAGCTTTCTTT.

J is TRBJ2-1 and V is TRBV12-3 or TRBV12-4; D gene uncertain. The CDR3 extends over 13 amino acids. Trimming took 4 bases from V and 5 from J, leaving 9 bases between them. DNA for the CDR3: TGTGCCAGCAGTTCGCGAGGCGACAATGAGCAGTTCTTC. It encodes CASSSRGDNEQFF.

The chain uses TRBV5-1 and TRBJ2-7; D is perhaps TRBD1 (6 bases). CDR3 length: 15 amino acids. V shed 0 bases and J shed 2 bases, with 12 bases lying between them. Germline V gene sequence: CDR1 SGHRS, CDR2 YFSETQ. CDR3 loop: CASSLVPTGAYEQYF. The CDR3 DNA follows: TGCGCCAGCAGCTTGGTTCCGACAGGCGCCTACGAGCAGTACTTC.

This clone showed up just a few times. The V call is TRBV29-1, the J call TRBJ1-1, with TRBD1 matching over 7 bases. The germline V gene encodes CDR1 SQVTM and CDR2 ANQGSEA. The CDR3 length is 15 residues. Losses at the gene ends were 7 bases for V and 0 bases for J; bases not matched to a gene: 11. CDR3 nucleotides: TGCAGCGGTCGACAGGGAACGGGAGTGAACACTGAAGCTTTCTTT. It codes for CSGRQGTGVNTEAFF.

The CDR3 DNA reads as TGTGCCAGCAGCCAAGGTGATCGGGGGTTCACAGATACGCAGTATTTT. Amino acids: CASSQGDRGFTDTQYF. The V gene is TRBV4-2, the J gene TRBJ2-3, with D possibly being TRBD2 (6 bases). The V end was cut by 1 base, the J end by 2 bases, with 13 bases between. The CDR3 is 16 residues long. The germline V gene encodes CDR1 LGHNA and CDR2 YNFKEQ.

This sequence joins TRBV6-7 and TRBJ1-2; D not resolved. TRBV6-7 carries the ORF label, with uncertain function. Between the trimmed V and J ends, which lost 6 bases and 3 bases, there was a span of 2 bases. The CDR3 covers 10 residues. CDR3 in DNA: TGTGCCAGCAGCGACTATGGCTACACCTTC. Its translation: CASSDYGYTF.

This clone was counted a few times. The DNA for the CDR3 is TGCAGCGTCGGACGACAGGGAACTAATGAAAAACTGTTTTTT. This encodes CSVGRQGTNEKLFF. The chain carries TRBV29-1 and TRBJ1-4, with 7 bases that match TRBD1. The germline V gene encodes CDR1 SQVTM and CDR2 ANQGSEA. The CDR3 runs 14 residues. The V and J ends lost 6 bases and 1 base, in that order; junction bases with no gene match: 5.

The chain uses TRBV12-3 or TRBV12-4 and TRBJ2-1; D uncertain. V was shortened by 5 bases and J by 6 bases, with 8 bases between the two germline ends. The CDR3 extends over 12 amino acids. The chain's CDR3 is CASSVLLNEQFF. DNA for the CDR3: TGTGCCAGCAGTGTACTACTCAATGAGCAGTTCTTC.